These 24 T cell receptor beta chains came from one sample sequenced in a study of T-cell memory formation after mild COVID-19. TCRdb called the 5' RACE reads again in MiXCR, with one record for every CDR3 protein. The table shows about 470,000 distinct CDR3 sequences, with around 27% occurring only once. Sequencing was carried out using PBMCs or a T cell subset sorted from them (not recorded which). All receptors come from an adult woman who had mild COVID-19 (a few samples of this study predate the infection). Cell type and time point are not known.

V usage is TRBV12-3 or TRBV12-4 and J usage is TRBJ2-3; 9 bases line up with TRBD2. CDR3 length: 18 residues. Trimming removed 2 bases from V and 4 bases from J; junction bases left unmatched: 13. The CDR3 here is CASSLLIGSSGAPDTQYF. Written as DNA, the CDR3 is TGTGCCAGCAGTTTATTGATAGGCTCTAGCGGGGCACCAGATACGCAGTATTTT.

At least ten counts were recorded for this clonotype. This CDR3 is CASSLLGALGVNTEAFF. The CDR3 region has the DNA TGTGCCAGCAGTTTACTTGGTGCCCTGGGGGTGAACACTGAAGCTTTCTTT. The V and J genes are TRBV12-3 or TRBV12-4 and TRBJ1-1; perhaps TRBD1 as D (5 bases). The CDR3 sequence is 17 residues long. The ends were cut back, 2 bases at V and 0 bases at J, with 16 bases in the middle.

The chain joins TRBV20-1 to TRBJ1-1; D not resolved. Germline V gene sequence: CDR1 DFQATT, CDR2 SNEGSKA (reference sequence). Trimming took off 6 bases at V and 0 bases at J, with 11 bases between the two ends. The CDR3 is 13 residues long. Here the CDR3 DNA reads TGCAGTGCGGTAGACGCAATGAACACTGAAGCTTTCTTT. Its protein product is CSAVDAMNTEAFF.

This clonotype was observed a few times. The chain joins TRBV27 to TRBJ2-2; D is undetermined. The germline gives CDR1 MNHEY, CDR2 SMNVEV (reference sequence). CDR3 length: 13 amino acids. The V gene lost 2 bases and the J gene lost 6 bases, with 7 bases spanning the gap. The CDR3 bases are TGTGCCAGCAGTTTAAGGCCGGCCGGGGAGCTGTTTTTT. It is translated as CASSLRPAGELFF.

The chain links TRBV12-3 or TRBV12-4 to TRBJ1-1; no clear D. Between the trimmed V and J ends, which lost 7 bases and 4 bases, there was a span of 22 bases. The CDR3 loop spans 16 amino acids. This CDR3 is CASTSTIPGDSTEAFF. Here the CDR3 DNA reads TGTGCCAGCACCAGCACTATCCCGGGTGATAGCACTGAAGCTTTCTTT.

The chain carries TRBV19 and TRBJ1-2, with 7 positions matching TRBD1. There are 13 residues in the CDR3. J gave up 11 bases and V 9 bases, and 15 bases lay outside the gene matches. Germline assignment: CDR1 LNHDA and CDR2 SQIVND (reference sequence). The CDR3 nucleotides read TGTGCCAGCTCGACGACCGGGACAGAGACTTACACCTTC. Translation gives CASSTTGTETYTF.

The rearrangement joins TRBV12-3 or TRBV12-4 to TRBJ1-6; the match to TRBD1 covers 8 bases. CDR3 length: 15 residues. The V segment lost 6 bases and the J segment 8 bases; nucleotides outside the gene matches: 9. The chain's CDR3 is CASSLVTGAHSPLHF. The DNA for the CDR3 is TGTGCCAGCAGCCTCGTGACAGGGGCTCATTCACCCCTCCACTTT.

The gene calls are TRBV20-1 and TRBJ2-7, with TRBD1 matching over 9 bases. With V trimmed by 0 bases and J by 3 bases, 0 bases remained unmatched. The germline V gene has CDR1 DFQATT and CDR2 SNEGSKA (reference sequence). CDR3 length: 13 residues. CDR3 region: CSAREDRGYEQYF. DNA of the CDR3: TGCAGTGCTAGAGAGGACAGGGGCTACGAGCAGTACTTC.

The V call is TRBV27, the J call TRBJ2-3; tentative D call: TRBD1 (5 bases). This CDR3 has 18 amino acids. The germline V gene has CDR1 MNHEY and CDR2 SMNVEV (reference sequence). V shed 5 bases and J shed 0 bases, with 21 bases lying between them. The chain's CDR3 is CASSAWAVRQSSTDTQYF. The DNA for the CDR3 is TGTGCCAGCAGTGCCTGGGCCGTCAGACAGTCTAGCACAGATACGCAGTATTTT.

The chain has TRBV5-1 and TRBJ2-3; D not certain. The CDR3 is 15 amino acids. Trimming took 0 bases from V and 2 from J, leaving 10 bases between them. Germline lookup yields CDR1 SGHRS and CDR2 YFSETQ. This CDR3 is CASSLDEGYTDTQYF. The CDR3 DNA sequence: TGCGCCAGCAGCTTGGATGAAGGGTACACAGATACGCAGTATTTT.

The sample holds a few counts of this clonotype. Written as DNA, the CDR3 is TGCAGTGCCACCGGGACGCACTCCTACGAGCAGTACTTC. Translating gives CSATGTHSYEQYF. This chain uses TRBV20-1 with TRBJ2-7; D may correspond to TRBD1 or TRBD2 (5 bases each). Germline CDR1 and CDR2: DFQATT and SNEGSKA (reference sequence). Trimming stripped 6 bases from V and 0 bases from J, with 12 bases between. The CDR3 is 13 amino acids.

This clonotype came up a few times. The chain combines TRBV20-1 with TRBJ2-1; D might be TRBD2 (6 bases). Trimming stripped 5 bases from V and 0 bases from J, with 14 bases between. This CDR3 spans 15 amino acids. CDR1 and CDR2 (germline): DFQATT, SNEGSKA (reference sequence). The CDR3 nucleotides read TGCAGTGCTCGGGACTGGGGATACTCCTACAATGAGCAGTTCTTC. It encodes CSARDWGYSYNEQFF.

Many counts were recorded for this clonotype. The chain uses TRBV6-5 and TRBJ2-2; a possible D gene is TRBD1 (6 bases). The CDR3 runs to 15 residues. CDR1 and CDR2 (germline): MNHEY, SVGAGI. Trimming took 7 bases from V and 0 from J, leaving 12 bases between them. The CDR3 DNA is TGTGCCAGCACTCCCCGACAGGCGAACACCGGGGAGCTGTTTTTT. Translation: CASTPRQANTGELFF.

The CDR3 DNA is TGCGCCAGCAGCTTGGGGGCTACCGGGGAGGAGCTGTTTTTT. The encoded protein is CASSLGATGEELFF. The chain couples TRBV5-1 to TRBJ2-2, with D tentatively TRBD2 (5 bases). Germline V CDR1 and CDR2: SGHRS, YFSETQ. The CDR3 sequence is 14 residues long. Between the trimmed V and J ends, which lost 0 bases and 10 bases, there was a span of 13 bases.

J is TRBJ2-1 and V is TRBV20-1; 14 bases are shared with TRBD2. The V segment lost 6 bases and the J segment 14 bases; nucleotides outside the gene matches: 9. CDR3 length equals 13 residues. Germline V lookup: CDR1 DFQATT, CDR2 SNEGSKA (reference sequence). CDR3 residues: CSAPGTSGSGEFF. The CDR3 coding sequence is TGCAGTGCCCCCGGGACTAGCGGGAGTGGGGAGTTCTTC.

At least ten counts were recorded for this clonotype. The V call is TRBV24-1, the J call TRBJ2-1; TRBD1 matches 11 bases. Germline V gene lookup returns CDR1 KGHDR and CDR2 SFDVKD. The CDR3 length is 15 residues. With 4 bases clipped from V and 8 bases from J, the junction kept 6 bases outside the gene matches. The CDR3 region is CATSDRTGGSDEQFF. CDR3 bases: TGTGCCACCAGTGACCGGACAGGGGGCAGCGATGAGCAGTTCTTC.

In its sample, this clonotype was seen many times. This chain joins TRBV5-4 and TRBJ2-7; D gene ambiguous. Trimming removed 2 bases from V and 2 bases from J, with 8 bases in between. Looked up from germline, CDR1 is SGHNT and CDR2 is YYREEE (reference sequence). The CDR3 is 13 amino acids. CDR3 nucleotide sequence: TGTGCCAGCAGCTTCAACGGTCCCTACGAGCAGTACTTC. Translating it yields CASSFNGPYEQYF.

The chain is built from TRBV23-1 and TRBJ2-7; D might be TRBD2 (6 bases). TRBV23-1 qualifies as an ORF whose function is uncertain. The V end was cut by 2 bases, the J end by 0 bases, with 14 bases between. CDR3 length: 16 amino acids. Here the CDR3 reads CASSQGPGLNSYEQYF. Here the CDR3 DNA reads TGCGCCAGCAGTCAAGGTCCGGGACTGAACTCCTACGAGCAGTACTTC.

This clonotype was counted once. This chain connects TRBV4-1 to TRBJ2-2; D call uncertain. The length of the CDR3 is 17 residues. CDR1 and CDR2 (germline): MGHRA, YSYEKL. Trimming removed 4 bases at V and 0 bases at J, with 15 bases between. The CDR3 loop is CASSLLLTPANTGELFF. CDR3 bases: TGCGCCAGCAGCCTCCTACTGACTCCCGCGAACACCGGGGAGCTGTTTTTT.

This clonotype was counted only a few times. The chain joins TRBV6-5 to TRBJ2-3, with D maybe TRBD1 (5 bases). The CDR3 has 18 amino acids. Germline lookup yields CDR1 MNHEY and CDR2 SVGAGI. Between the trimmed V and J ends, which lost 2 bases and 1 base, there was a span of 19 bases. CDR3 sequence (DNA): TGTGCCAGCAGTTACGGGCAGGGATTCGCCATCGGCACAGATACGCAGTATTTT. Translating it yields CASSYGQGFAIGTDTQYF.

This clonotype has at least ten counts. V and J are TRBV14 and TRBJ2-1; possible D gene TRBD2, 6 bases. This CDR3 spans 13 amino acids. The V and J ends lost 4 bases and 4 bases respectively, with 8 bases between them. Looked up from germline, CDR1 is SGHDN and CDR2 is FVKESK. CDR3 in amino acids: CASSRGVYNEQFF. The CDR3 coding sequence is TGTGCCAGCAGCCGGGGGGTTTACAATGAGCAGTTCTTC. Full variable domain (missing parts from reference TRBV14 and TRBJ2-1): EAGVTQFPSHSVIEKGQTVTLRCDPISGHDNLYWYRRVMGKEIKFLLHFVKESKQDESGMPNNRFLAERTGGTYSTLKVQPAELEDSGVYFCASSRGVYNEQFFGPGTRLTVL.

The CDR3 nucleotides read TGTGCCAGCAGCACACCGGGACGGGGAAACACCGGGGAGCTGTTTTTT. This sequence encodes CASSTPGRGNTGELFF. This chain connects TRBV9 to TRBJ2-2; D tentatively fits TRBD1 or TRBD2 (5 bases each). The germline CDR1 and CDR2 sequences are SGDLS and YYNGEE. This CDR3 has 16 residues. V was trimmed by 4 bases and J by 2 bases, leaving 15 bases between them.

This clonotype showed up just a few times. V usage is TRBV6-5 and J usage is TRBJ2-1, with 7 bases fitting TRBD2. CDR1 is MNHEY, CDR2 SVGAGI, per germline. The V segment lost 0 bases and the J segment 2 bases; nucleotides outside the gene matches: 4. The CDR3 has 16 residues. The CDR3 protein is CASSYSRGTTYNEQFF. CDR3 nucleotide sequence: TGTGCCAGCAGTTACTCCCGCGGGACTACCTACAATGAGCAGTTCTTC.

This clonotype was seen a few times. The chain uses TRBV5-5 and TRBJ2-7, with TRBD1 as a possible D gene (5 bases). The CDR3 contains 15 residues. V gave up 4 bases and J gave up 1 base, with 15 bases separating them. Germline V CDR1 and CDR2: SGHKS, YYEKEE (reference sequence). The CDR3, as DNA: TGTGCCAGCAGCCGAGACAGTATTTTATCCTACGAGCAGTACTTC. This codes for CASSRDSILSYEQYF. Complete variable domain (other parts from reference TRBV5-5 and TRBJ2-7): DAGVTQSPTHLIKTRGQQVTLRCSPISGHKSVSWYQQVLGQGPQFIFQYYEKEERGRGNFPDRFSARQFPNYSSELNVNALLLGDSALYLCASSRDSILSYEQYFGPGTRLTVT.